These T cell receptor beta chains were read from a single sample in a study of T cells in Graves' hyperthyroidism and ophthalmopathy. TCRdb independently ran MiXCR on the multiplex PCR reads; one entry per CDR3 protein. The sample has around 290,000 distinct CDR3 sequences; approximately 15% are singletons. The specimen sequenced was blood. The receptors originated from a woman aged 55 to 70 with Graves' ophthalmopathy. Each CDR3 is given with its conserved first and last residue. The order of the fields is D gene, J gene, V gene, clone size, CDR3 DNA, CDR3 protein. The D gene is left open where the match is weak. Expanded clones are given a class, and other clones once, few, many or no size at all.

>.|TRBJ1-5|TRBV6-1|many
TGTGCCAGCAGTGAATTGGGGATAGGCAATCAGCCCCAGCATTTT
CASSELGIGNQPQHF
>TRBD1|TRBJ1-2|TRBV7-2|many
TGTGCCAGCAGCGAGACAGGGGGGCCCAATGGCTACACCTTC
CASSETGGPNGYTF
>TRBD1|TRBJ2-2|TRBV15|.
TGTGCCACCAGCAGAGGGGAACAGGGGGTGGGCGGGGAGCTGTTTTTT
CATSRGEQGVGGELFF
>.|TRBJ1-3|TRBV5-1|few
TGCGCCAGCAGCGCGGGCTCTGGAAACACCATATATTTT
CASSAGSGNTIYF
>.|TRBJ2-7|TRBV2|many
TGTGCCAGCAGTGAACAGACCTACGAGCAGTACTTC
CASSEQTYEQYF
>.|TRBJ2-3|TRBV6-2/TRBV6-3|many
TGTGCCAGCAGAAGCGGGCTCCAGAGGGATACGCAGTATTTT
CASRSGLQRDTQYF
>TRBD1|TRBJ1-1|TRBV3-1|many
TGTGCCAGCAGCCAATGGGACAGGGAAGCTGAAGCTTTCTTT
CASSQWDREAEAFF
>TRBD1|TRBJ2-3|TRBV7-6|many
TGTGCCAGCAGCCCCGGGACAGACACAGATACGCAGTATTTT
CASSPGTDTDTQYF
>.|TRBJ2-2|TRBV4-1|few
TGCGCCAGCAGCCAAGCCCACAGATTAGCCGGGGAGCTGTTTTTT
CASSQAHRLAGELFF
>TRBD2|TRBJ2-1|TRBV20-1|many
TGCAGTGCTAGCCTTCGGACTAGCGGGAGTCTCGGTGAGCAGTTCTTC
CSASLRTSGSLGEQFF
>TRBD1|TRBJ2-2|TRBV18|.
TGTGCCAGCTCACCAGGACAGGGGTTCACCGGGGAGCTGTTTTTT
CASSPGQGFTGELFF
>.|TRBJ1-5|TRBV7-2|many
TGTGCCAGCAGCTTTCAGGGGCCGAGCAATCAGCCCCAGCATTTT
CASSFQGPSNQPQHF
>.|TRBJ1-6|TRBV7-9|many
TGTGCCAGCGATACCGAAGTGGGGAATCGAGATTCACCCCTCCACTTT
CASDTEVGNRDSPLHF
>TRBD1|TRBJ1-2|TRBV4-1|.
TGCGCCAGCAGCCACCACCCCAGGGGGCAGAGTGGCTACACCTTC
CASSHHPRGQSGYTF
>.|TRBJ2-5|TRBV27|few
TGTGCCAGCAGCCCTGACATGGACGTGAAGACCCAGTACTTC
CASSPDMDVKTQYF
>.|TRBJ1-1|TRBV10-3|.
TGTGCCTCCAGAGAGGGTGGGGACACTGAAGCTTTCTTT
CASREGGDTEAFF
>.|TRBJ2-7|TRBV5-1|many
TGCGCCAGCAGTTCGGATCCCCTTCCCTACGAGCAGTACTTC
CASSSDPLPYEQYF
>.|TRBJ2-3|TRBV4-1|.
TGCGCCAGCAGCCAAGATCTGCCGGGGCGCTACACAGATACGCAGTATTTT
CASSQDLPGRYTDTQYF
>.|TRBJ2-7|TRBV3-1|.
TGTGCCAGCAGCCGCTTGCCGGGACTCGGAGGGGAGCAGTACTTC
CASSRLPGLGGEQYF
>.|TRBJ2-1|TRBV20-1|many
TGCAGTGCTAGTACACTCCGGCCTTCAAGAGGGTACAATGAGCAGTTCTTC
CSASTLRPSRGYNEQFF
>.|TRBJ1-1|TRBV15|many
TGTGCCACCAGCAGGCGGTTAACAGAGAACACTGAAGCTTTCTTT
CATSRRLTENTEAFF
>.|TRBJ1-2|TRBV29-1|few
TGCAGCGTTCGGAGGGTCAATGGGGGCGGCTACACCTTC
CSVRRVNGGGYTF
>.|TRBJ1-1|TRBV25-1|.
TGTGCCAGCAGGGGCCCCTACACTGAAGCTTTCTTT
CASRGPYTEAFF
>.|TRBJ2-5|TRBV9|many
TGTGCCAGCAGCGTAGCTGGGGCGGTGGAAGGAGAGACCCAGTACTTC
CASSVAGAVEGETQYF
>.|TRBJ2-1|TRBV20-1|many
TGCAGTGCTACCCCTTGGGACAAGGCCTACAATGAGCAGTTCTTC
CSATPWDKAYNEQFF
>.|TRBJ1-1|TRBV7-3|many
TGTGCCAGCAGCTTATCAGGCCCCGGGAACACTGAAGCTTTCTTT
CASSLSGPGNTEAFF
>.|TRBJ2-3|TRBV2|.
TGTGCCAGCAGTGAAAGGGGGGACACCTTCACAGGTACGCAGTATTTT
CASSERGDTFTGTQYF
>TRBD2|TRBJ2-6|TRBV6-1|.
TGTGCCAGCAGTGAAGGGGGACTAGCGTCGGGGGCCAACGTCCTGACTTTC
CASSEGGLASGANVLTF
>.|TRBJ1-1|TRBV10-3|many
TGTGCCATCAGTGTCGGGGGATCCTACATGAACACTGAAGCTTTCTTT
CAISVGGSYMNTEAFF
>.|TRBJ2-7|TRBV7-7|many
TGTGCTAGCAGCCCCCTCTCGGGTGGTGGTGTGCAGTACTTC
CASSPLSGGGVQYF
>.|TRBJ1-5|TRBV5-6|.
TGTGCCAGCAGCTCTTACAGGTTCCCTTCTTATCAGCCCCAGCATTTT
CASSSYRFPSYQPQHF
>.|TRBJ2-7|TRBV20-1|many
TGCAGTGCCGAAGCCCAGGGCCTCTCCTACGAGCAGTACTTC
CSAEAQGLSYEQYF
>.|TRBJ2-5|TRBV29-1|few
TGCAGCATCATGTTAGGGGAGACCCAGTACTTC
CSIMLGETQYF
>TRBD2|TRBJ2-1|TRBV18|many
TGTGCCAGCTCACCACCGAGGACTAGCTCCTACAATGAGCAGTTCTTC
CASSPPRTSSYNEQFF
>.|TRBJ2-2|TRBV4-3|.
TGCGCCAGCAGCCTCCTCCCCGGGGAGCTGTTTTTT
CASSLLPGELFF
>.|TRBJ1-2|TRBV7-9|few
TGTGCCAGCAGCTTAGACTTGGGGGCCGGCTACACCTTC
CASSLDLGAGYTF
>TRBD1|TRBJ2-7|TRBV28|.
TGTGCCAGCAGTTTATTTGGGGGGACAGGGGCAGCCTACGAGCAGTACTTC
CASSLFGGTGAAYEQYF
>.|TRBJ2-4|TRBV6-1|few
TGTGCCAGCAGTGCGAAACAGGTTATAAAATCCAAAAACATTCAGTACTTC
CASSAKQVIKSKNIQYF
>TRBD2|TRBJ2-1|TRBV20-1|.
TGCAGTGCTAGCCATGGGACTAGCGGAAGCTCCTACAATGAGCAGTTCTTC
CSASHGTSGSSYNEQFF
>TRBD1|TRBJ2-1|TRBV4-1|.
TGCGCCAGCAGCCCAACCGGGACAGACAATGAGCAGTTCTTC
CASSPTGTDNEQFF
>.|TRBJ1-2|TRBV2|many
TGTGCCAGCAGTAGGGGGGGAGTAATCCTGGATGGCTACACCTTC
CASSRGGVILDGYTF